One and the same sample provided the 3 T cell receptor beta chains below, sequenced in a study of T cell changes during pregnancy in multiple sclerosis. TCRdb's table, derived via immunoSEQ multiplex PCR, lists solely in-frame clones and lacks some. The sample holds roughly 68,000 clones, 92% seen once. The sample in question was peripheral blood, obtained in the second trimester of pregnancy. The receptors here all came from a female donor in good health, enrolled as a control in a pregnancy study.

The J gene is TRBJ1-6, the V gene TRBV10-3; D uncertain. This CDR3 is 16 amino acids long. Germline V lookup: CDR1 ENHRY, CDR2 SYGVKD. V was pared by 0 bases and J by 10 bases, with 16 bases between. The CDR3: CAISESNLQPGSPLHF. DNA for the CDR3: TGTGCCATCAGTGAGTCGAATCTACAACCAGGATCACCCCTCCACTTT.

The chain employs TRBV6-5 and TRBJ1-6; unclear D gene. Deletions cut 7 bases from V and 6 bases from J, with 10 bases between. From germline, CDR1 is MNHEY and CDR2 SVGAGI. This CDR3 comprises 13 residues. The chain's CDR3 is CASTYSPNSPLHF. The CDR3 nucleotides read TGTGCCAGCACCTACAGTCCTAATTCACCCCTCCACTTT.

The gene calls are TRBV19 and TRBJ1-2; D uncertain. The germline CDR1 and CDR2 sequences are LNHDA and SQIVND (reference sequence). The CDR3 runs to 13 residues. The CDR3 sequence: CAVPYHEAPGYTF. As DNA, the CDR3 is TGTGCAGTACCTTACCACGAGGCGCCTGGCTACACCTTC.